Shown below are 7 T cell receptor beta chains from a single sample sequenced in a study of OX40 agonist ivuxolimab in advanced cancers. The protocol was immunoSEQ multiplex PCR, while the TCRdb copy is restricted to in-frame clones and leaves out a portion. The sample holds 70,000 to 85,000 clones, about 85% seen once. Here the sequenced sample was CD4+ or CD8+ T cells sorted from blood, taken in a trial of the OX40 agonist ivuxolimab. The receptors originated from an adult with an advanced solid tumor such as melanoma, head and neck, liver or kidney cancer.

The chain is built from TRBV7-8 and TRBJ2-1; maybe TRBD2 (5 bases). Germline assignment: CDR1 SGHVS and CDR2 FQNEAQ. The CDR3 is 14 amino acids. V gave up 8 bases and J gave up 0 bases, with 11 bases separating them. CDR3 in amino acids: CASGGPSSYNEQFF. CDR3 coding DNA: TGTGCCAGCGGCGGGCCAAGCTCCTACAATGAGCAGTTCTTC.

Only a few counts were recorded for this clone. The chain links TRBV27 to TRBJ1-1, with D hard to call. The V end was cut by 5 bases, the J end by 1 base, with 8 bases between. The germline V gene encodes CDR1 MNHEY and CDR2 SMNVEV (reference sequence). This CDR3 is built from 13 residues. The CDR3: CASSPLPNTEAFF. The CDR3 coding sequence is TGTGCCAGCAGTCCGCTTCCGAACACTGAAGCTTTCTTT.

V gene TRBV7-6 combines with J gene TRBJ2-1, with 7 bases identical to TRBD2. The CDR3 contains 17 residues. V lost 3 bases to trimming and J lost 6 bases; unmatched junction nucleotides: 14. CDR1 is SGHVS, CDR2 FNYEAQ, per germline. The CDR3 nucleotides read TGTGCCAGCAGCTTTACCGGCCCGGGGGGAGGAAGCAATGAGCAGTTCTTC. This sequence encodes CASSFTGPGGGSNEQFF.

The chain carries TRBV5-1 and TRBJ2-6; D is perhaps TRBD2 (5 bases). Trimming stripped 3 bases from V and 1 base from J, with 14 bases between. Germline loops: CDR1 SGHRS, CDR2 YFSETQ. The CDR3 consists of 17 residues. CDR3 bases: TGCGCCAGCAGCTCCATCGACGGGGTATCTGGGGCCAACGTCCTGACTTTC. This codes for CASSSIDGVSGANVLTF.

V is TRBV14 and J is TRBJ2-1; 7 bases map to TRBD1. Germline V lookup: CDR1 SGHDN, CDR2 FVKESK. The CDR3 runs to 19 residues. Trimming cost V 0 bases and J 3 bases; bases outside gene matches: 14. The CDR3 sequence is CASSQDPVSGTVIYNEQFF. The CDR3 DNA sequence: TGTGCCAGCAGCCAAGATCCGGTCTCCGGGACAGTAATCTACAATGAGCAGTTCTTC.

The chain links TRBV28 to TRBJ1-5; D remains unclear. Germline V lookup: CDR1 MDHEN, CDR2 SYDVKM. Deletions cut 2 bases from V and 1 base from J, with 6 bases between. The CDR3 spans 14 residues. This CDR3 reads CASSLGGSNQPQHF. The CDR3 region has the DNA TGTGCCAGCAGTTTAGGTGGGAGCAATCAGCCCCAGCATTTT.

This clone was seen once. The chain employs TRBV5-1 and TRBJ2-1; D not resolved. The germline V gene encodes CDR1 SGHRS and CDR2 YFSETQ. The CDR3 extends over 14 amino acids. The ends were cut back, 4 bases at V and 3 bases at J, with 11 bases in the middle. CDR3 nucleotide sequence: TGCGCCAGCAGCCCCGACTTCCACTACAATGAGCAGTTCTTC. It is translated as CASSPDFHYNEQFF. Full variable domain (rest looked up from reference TRBV5-1 and TRBJ2-1): KAGVTQTPRYLIKTRGQQVTLSCSPISGHRSVSWYQQTPGQGLQFLFEYFSETQRNKGNFPGRFSGRQFSNSRSEMNVSTLELGDSALYLCASSPDFHYNEQFFGPGTRLTVL.